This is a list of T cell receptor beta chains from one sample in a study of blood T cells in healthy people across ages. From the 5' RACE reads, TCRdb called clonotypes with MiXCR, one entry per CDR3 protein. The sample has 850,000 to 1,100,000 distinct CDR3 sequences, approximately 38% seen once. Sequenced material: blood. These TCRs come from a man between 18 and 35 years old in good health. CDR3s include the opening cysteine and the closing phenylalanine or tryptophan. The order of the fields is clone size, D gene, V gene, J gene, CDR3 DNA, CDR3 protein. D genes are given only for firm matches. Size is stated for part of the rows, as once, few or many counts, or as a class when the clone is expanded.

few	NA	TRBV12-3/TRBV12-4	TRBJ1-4	TGTGCCAGCAGTTTAGCCGACGTGGATGAAAAACTGTTTTTT	CASSLADVDEKLFF
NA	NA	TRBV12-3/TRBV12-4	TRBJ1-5	TGTGCCAGCAGTTTAGCGGCAGGCTTAAGCAATCAGCCCCAGCATTTT	CASSLAAGLSNQPQHF
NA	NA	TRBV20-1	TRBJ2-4	TGCAGTGCTACCCCGGGGGCCGTGATAGCCAAAAACATTCAGTACTTC	CSATPGAVIAKNIQYF
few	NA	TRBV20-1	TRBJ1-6	TGCAGTGCCGGTCCCCCGCGCTCCTATAATTCACCCCTCCACTTT	CSAGPPRSYNSPLHF
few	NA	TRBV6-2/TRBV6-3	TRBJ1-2	TGTGCCAGCAGTTTCGGTGTTGGCTACACCTTC	CASSFGVGYTF
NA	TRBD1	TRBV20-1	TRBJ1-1	TGCAGTGCGCCGGACAGGACCACGAACACTGAAGCTTTCTTT	CSAPDRTTNTEAFF
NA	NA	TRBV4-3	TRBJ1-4	TGCGCCAGCAGCCAAGAGTTATGGGGGACTAATGAAAAACTGTTTTTT	CASSQELWGTNEKLFF
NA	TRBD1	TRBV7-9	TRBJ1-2	TGTGCCAGCAGAGCTACAGGGGTTCAGGGCTACACCTTC	CASRATGVQGYTF
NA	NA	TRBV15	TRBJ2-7	TGTGCCACCGGTCCGGGGACCTACGAGCAGTACTTC	CATGPGTYEQYF
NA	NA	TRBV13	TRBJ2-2	TGTGCCAGCAGCCCCGGGACTGTCGGGGAGCTGTTTTTT	CASSPGTVGELFF
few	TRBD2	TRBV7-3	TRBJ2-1	TGTGCCAGCAGCCAAACCGGGACTATCGACAATGAGCAGTTCTTC	CASSQTGTIDNEQFF
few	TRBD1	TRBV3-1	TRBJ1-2	TGTGCCAGCAGCCCCCGGGACAGTCGCTATGGCTACACCTTC	CASSPRDSRYGYTF
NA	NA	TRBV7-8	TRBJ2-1	TGTGCCAGCAGCCTTCCCGCGAAGGCAGAGAACAATGAGCAGTTCTTC	CASSLPAKAENNEQFF
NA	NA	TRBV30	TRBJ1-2	TGTGCCTGGAAGGGAGCTAACTATGGCTACACCTTC	CAWKGANYGYTF
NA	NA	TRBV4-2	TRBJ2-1	TGTGCCAGCAGCCAAGCAGCCCAGGAGGGGAATGAGCAGTTCTTC	CASSQAAQEGNEQFF
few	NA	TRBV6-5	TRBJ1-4	TGTGCCAGCAGTTATTCCGGGGTCGGTGAAAAACTGTTTTTT	CASSYSGVGEKLFF
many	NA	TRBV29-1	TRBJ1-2	TGCAGCGTTGTCCCGCCAGCAAACTATGGCTACACCTTC	CSVVPPANYGYTF
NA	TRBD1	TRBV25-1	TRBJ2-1	TGTGCCAGCAGCGACGGACAGGGGTTGTTAAATGAGCAGTTCTTC	CASSDGQGLLNEQFF
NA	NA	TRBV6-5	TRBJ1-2	TGTGCCAGCAGTCTAACTGACAGAGACTATGGCTACACCTTC	CASSLTDRDYGYTF
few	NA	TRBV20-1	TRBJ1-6	TGCAGTGCTAGGCGAGTGATGGAATCCTATAATTCACCCCTCCACTTT	CSARRVMESYNSPLHF
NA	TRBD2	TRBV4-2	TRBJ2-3	TGTGCCAGCAGCCAAGCACTAGCGGGGAGCCCTGGTACGCAGTATTTT	CASSQALAGSPGTQYF
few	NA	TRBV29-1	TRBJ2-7	TGCAGCGTTGAAGGACAGAGCTCCTACGAGCAGTACTTC	CSVEGQSSYEQYF
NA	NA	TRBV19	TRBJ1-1	TGTGCCAGTAGTATCGAACACCCGGGCACTGAAGCTTTCTTT	CASSIEHPGTEAFF
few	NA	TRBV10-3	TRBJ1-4	TGTGCCATCAGTGAGGGATTCAATAATGAAAAACTGTTTTTT	CAISEGFNNEKLFF
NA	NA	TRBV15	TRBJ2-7	TGTGCCACCAGCAGAGATGGGGCAGCTACAACCTACGAGCAGTACTTC	CATSRDGAATTYEQYF
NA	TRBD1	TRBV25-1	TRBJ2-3	TGTGCCAGCAGTTCACGGCTAGGACAGGGGGCAGATACGCAGTATTTT	CASSSRLGQGADTQYF
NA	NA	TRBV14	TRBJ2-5	TGTGCCAGCAGCGCGAGATCGTACCAAGAGACCCAGTACTTC	CASSARSYQETQYF
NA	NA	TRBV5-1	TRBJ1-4	TGTGCCAGCAGCTTAAGTGGCGGTGAAAAACTGTTTTTT	CASSLSGGEKLFF
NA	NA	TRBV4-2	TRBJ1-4	TGTGCCAGCAGCCAAGATGGGAGGGTGTTTTTT	CASSQDGRVFF
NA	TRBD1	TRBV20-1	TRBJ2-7	TGCAGTGCTAGAGATCTGAACAGGGGGCCCGAGCAGTACTTC	CSARDLNRGPEQYF
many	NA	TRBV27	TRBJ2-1	TGTGCCAGCAGTTTCCGGGAGGAGCAGTTCTTC	CASSFREEQFF
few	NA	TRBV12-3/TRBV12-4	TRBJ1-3	TGTGCCAGCAGTTTGACACTCTCTGGAAACACCATATATTTT	CASSLTLSGNTIYF
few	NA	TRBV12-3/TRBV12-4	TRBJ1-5	TGTGCCAGCAGGACCGACGATCAGCCCCAGCATTTT	CASRTDDQPQHF
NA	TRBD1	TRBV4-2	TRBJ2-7	TGTGCCAGCAGCCACGGACAGGGGGCAAGTGAGCAGTACTTC	CASSHGQGASEQYF
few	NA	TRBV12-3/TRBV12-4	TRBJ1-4	TGTGCCAGCAGTTACAGGGAGGCTTATCCGGAAAAACTGTTTTTT	CASSYREAYPEKLFF
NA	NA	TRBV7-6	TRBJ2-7	TGTGCCAGCAGTTTATCGGCAGGGGCCTCCTACGAGCAGTACTTC	CASSLSAGASYEQYF
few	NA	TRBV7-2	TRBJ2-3	TGTGCCAGCAGCTTAAGGGGGGACCTCACAGATACGCAGTATTTT	CASSLRGDLTDTQYF
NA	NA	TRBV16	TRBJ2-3	TGTGCCAGCAGCCCCTCCCTGGGGGATACGCAGTATTTT	CASSPSLGDTQYF
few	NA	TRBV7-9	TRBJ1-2	TGTGCCAGCAGCTTTTATAACGACGCAAACTATGGCTACACCTTC	CASSFYNDANYGYTF
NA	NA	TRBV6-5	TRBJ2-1	TGTGCCAGCAGTTACCAGGACGGGGCGTATGAGCAGTTCTTC	CASSYQDGAYEQFF
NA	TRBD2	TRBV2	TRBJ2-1	TGTGCCAGCCCTCCTCCGGGACTAGCGGGGGTATCTACAATGAGGCAGTTCTTC	CASPPPGLAGVSTMRQFF
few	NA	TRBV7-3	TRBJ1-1	TGTGCCAGCAGCTTATTTCCTCCTAACACTGAAGCTTTCTTT	CASSLFPPNTEAFF
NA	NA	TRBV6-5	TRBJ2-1	TGTGCCAGCAGTTACTCGGCAGCCCTGGGAGAGCAGTTCTTC	CASSYSAALGEQFF
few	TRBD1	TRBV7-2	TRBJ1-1	TGTGCCAGCAAGAAAGGGACAGCCAGGGTTGATGAAGCTTTCTTT	CASKKGTARVDEAFF
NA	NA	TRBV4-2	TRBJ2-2	TGTGCCAGCAGCCAAGATCTGAAGGGTAACACCGGGGAGCTGTTTTTT	CASSQDLKGNTGELFF
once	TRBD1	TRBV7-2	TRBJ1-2	TGTGCCGGCAGCTCGATGACAGGGCGTGGTTACACCTTC	CAGSSMTGRGYTF
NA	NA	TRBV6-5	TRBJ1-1	TGTGCCACTGGGGACCGACGGGACACTGAAGCTTTCTTT	CATGDRRDTEAFF
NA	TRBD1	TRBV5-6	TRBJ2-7	TGTGCCAGCAGCCCAAGACAGGGTTTCGCTTACGAGCAGTACTTC	CASSPRQGFAYEQYF
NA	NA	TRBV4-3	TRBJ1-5	TGCGCCAGCAGCCAAGATGGACCCGACCGGGGGAATCAGCCCCAGCATTTT	CASSQDGPDRGNQPQHF
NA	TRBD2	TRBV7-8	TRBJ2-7	TGTGCCAGCAGCTTTCAGAAGCGGGGAAGCTCCTACAATGAGCAGTACTTC	CASSFQKRGSSYNEQYF
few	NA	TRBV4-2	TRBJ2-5	TGTGCCAGCAGCCAAGATTACAAGGGGGAGACCCAAGAGACCCAGTACTTC	CASSQDYKGETQETQYF
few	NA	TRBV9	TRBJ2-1	TGTGCCAGCAGCGTTACCGCGGGGTACAATGAGCAGTTCTTC	CASSVTAGYNEQFF
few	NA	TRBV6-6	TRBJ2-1	TGTGCCAGCAGGTCGACTGGATCCTACAATGAGCAGTTCTTC	CASRSTGSYNEQFF
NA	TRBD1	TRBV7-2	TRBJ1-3	TGTGCCAGCAGCTTAGCTGGACAGGGGGTCTCTGGAAACACCGTATATTTT	CASSLAGQGVSGNTVYF
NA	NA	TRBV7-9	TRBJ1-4	TGTGCCAGCAGCTCCGGGACCACATCAACTAATGAAAAACTGTTTTTT	CASSSGTTSTNEKLFF